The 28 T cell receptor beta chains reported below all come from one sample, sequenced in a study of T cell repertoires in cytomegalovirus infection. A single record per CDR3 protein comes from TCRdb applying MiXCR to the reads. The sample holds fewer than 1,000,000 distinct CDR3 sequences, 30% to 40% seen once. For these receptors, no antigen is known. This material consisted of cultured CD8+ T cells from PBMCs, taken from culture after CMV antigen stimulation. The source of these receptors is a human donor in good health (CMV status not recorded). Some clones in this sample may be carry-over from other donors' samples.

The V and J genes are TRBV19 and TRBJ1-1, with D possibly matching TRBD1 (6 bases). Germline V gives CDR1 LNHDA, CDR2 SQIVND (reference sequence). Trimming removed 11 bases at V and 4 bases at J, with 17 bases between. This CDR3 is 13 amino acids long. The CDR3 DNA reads TGTGCCTCCAGCGGGGGGGGCGGCACTGAAGCTTTCTTT. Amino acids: CASSGGGGTEAFF.

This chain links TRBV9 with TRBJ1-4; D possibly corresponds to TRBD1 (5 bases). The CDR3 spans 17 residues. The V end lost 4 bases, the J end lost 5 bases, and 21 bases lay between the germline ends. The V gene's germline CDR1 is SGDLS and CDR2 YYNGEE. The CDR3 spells CASSPRAGQGLNEKLFF. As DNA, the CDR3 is TGTGCCAGCAGCCCGAGGGCGGGGCAGGGCCTGAATGAAAAACTGTTTTTT.

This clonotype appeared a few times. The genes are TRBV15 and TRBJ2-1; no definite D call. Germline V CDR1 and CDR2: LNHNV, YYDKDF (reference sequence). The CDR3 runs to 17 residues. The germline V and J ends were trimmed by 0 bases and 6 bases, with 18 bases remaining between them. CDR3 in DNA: TGTGCCACCAGCAGAGACCCAAGCTCCTACAGCTTCAATGAGCAGTTCTTC. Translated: CATSRDPSSYSFNEQFF. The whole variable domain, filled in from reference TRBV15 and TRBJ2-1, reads DAMVIQNPRYQVTQFGKPVTLSCSQTLNHNVMYWYQQKSSQAPKLLFHYYDKDFNNEADTPDNFQSRRPNTSFCFLDIRSPGLGDTAMYLCATSRDPSSYSFNEQFFGPGTRLTVL.

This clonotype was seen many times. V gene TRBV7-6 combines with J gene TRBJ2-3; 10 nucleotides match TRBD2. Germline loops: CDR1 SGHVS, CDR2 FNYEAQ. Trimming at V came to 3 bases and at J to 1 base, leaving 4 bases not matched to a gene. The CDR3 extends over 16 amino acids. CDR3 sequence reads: CASSFTGTSGTDTQYF. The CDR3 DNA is TGTGCCAGCAGCTTTACCGGGACTAGCGGCACAGATACGCAGTATTTT.

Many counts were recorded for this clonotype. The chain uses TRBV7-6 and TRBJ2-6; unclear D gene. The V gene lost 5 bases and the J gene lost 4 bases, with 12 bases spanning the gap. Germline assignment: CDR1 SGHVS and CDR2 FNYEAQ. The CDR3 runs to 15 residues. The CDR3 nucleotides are TGTGCCAGCAGCCCCCGGTCCGCAGGGGCCAACGTCCTGACTTTC. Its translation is CASSPRSAGANVLTF.

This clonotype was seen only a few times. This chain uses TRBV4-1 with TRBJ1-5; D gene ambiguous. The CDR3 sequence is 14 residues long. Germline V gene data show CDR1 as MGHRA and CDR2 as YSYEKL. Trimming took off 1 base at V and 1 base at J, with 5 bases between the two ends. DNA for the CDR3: TGCGCCAGCAGCCAAGTCCCAAGCAATCAGCCCCAGCATTTT. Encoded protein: CASSQVPSNQPQHF.

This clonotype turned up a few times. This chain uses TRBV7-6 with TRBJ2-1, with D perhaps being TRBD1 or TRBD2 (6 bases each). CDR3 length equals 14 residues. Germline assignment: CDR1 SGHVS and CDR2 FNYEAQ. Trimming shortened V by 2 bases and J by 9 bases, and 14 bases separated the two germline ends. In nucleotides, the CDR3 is TGTGCCAGCAGCTTAAGAGGGGGGCGGGGTGAGCAGTTCTTC. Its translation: CASSLRGGRGEQFF.

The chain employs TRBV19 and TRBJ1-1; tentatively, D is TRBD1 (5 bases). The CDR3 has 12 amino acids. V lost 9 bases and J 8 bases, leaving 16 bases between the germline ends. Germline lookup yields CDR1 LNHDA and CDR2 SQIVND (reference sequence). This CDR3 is CASLGSEGEAFF. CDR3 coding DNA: TGTGCCAGCCTTGGGTCGGAGGGGGAAGCTTTCTTT. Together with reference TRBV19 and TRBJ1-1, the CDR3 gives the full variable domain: DGGITQSPKYLFRKEGQNVTLSCEQNLNHDAMYWYRQDPGQGLRLIYYSQIVNDFQKGDIAEGYSVSREKKESFPLTVTSAQKNPTAFYLCASLGSEGEAFFGQGTRLTVV.

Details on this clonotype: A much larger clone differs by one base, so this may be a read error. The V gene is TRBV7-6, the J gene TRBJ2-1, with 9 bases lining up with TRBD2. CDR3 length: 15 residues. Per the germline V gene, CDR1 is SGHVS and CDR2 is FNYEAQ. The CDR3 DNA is TGTGCTAGCAGCTCCGGGGAACTAGCGGGCAATGAGCAGTTCTTC. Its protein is CASSSGELAGNEQFF.

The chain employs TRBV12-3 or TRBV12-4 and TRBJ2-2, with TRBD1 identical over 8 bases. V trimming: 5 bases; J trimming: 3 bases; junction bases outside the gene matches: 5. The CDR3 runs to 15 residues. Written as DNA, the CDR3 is TGTGCCAGCAGTGAGACAGGGGTAGACACCGGGGAGCTGTTTTTT. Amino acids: CASSETGVDTGELFF.

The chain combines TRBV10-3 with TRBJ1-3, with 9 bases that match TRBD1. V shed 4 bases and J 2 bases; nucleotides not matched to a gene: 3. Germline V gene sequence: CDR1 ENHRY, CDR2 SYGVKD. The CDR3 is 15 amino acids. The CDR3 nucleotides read TGTGCCATCAGTGGGACAGGGGATGCTGGAAACACCATATATTTT. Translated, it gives CAISGTGDAGNTIYF.

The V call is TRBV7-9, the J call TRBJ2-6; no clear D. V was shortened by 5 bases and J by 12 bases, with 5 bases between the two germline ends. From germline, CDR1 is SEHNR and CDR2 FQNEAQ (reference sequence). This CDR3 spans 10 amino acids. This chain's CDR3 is CASSPPVLTF. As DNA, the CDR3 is TGTGCCAGCAGCCCCCCCGTCCTGACTTTC.

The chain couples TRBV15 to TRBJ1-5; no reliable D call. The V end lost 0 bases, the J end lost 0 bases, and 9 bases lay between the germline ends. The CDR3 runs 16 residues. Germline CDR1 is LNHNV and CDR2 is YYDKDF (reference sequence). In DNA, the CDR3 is TGTGCCACCAGCAGAGATCTGATCCTTAGCAATCAGCCCCAGCATTTT. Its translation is CATSRDLILSNQPQHF. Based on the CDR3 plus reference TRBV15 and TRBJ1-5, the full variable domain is DAMVIQNPRYQVTQFGKPVTLSCSQTLNHNVMYWYQQKSSQAPKLLFHYYDKDFNNEADTPDNFQSRRPNTSFCFLDIRSPGLGDTAMYLCATSRDLILSNQPQHFGDGTRLSIL.

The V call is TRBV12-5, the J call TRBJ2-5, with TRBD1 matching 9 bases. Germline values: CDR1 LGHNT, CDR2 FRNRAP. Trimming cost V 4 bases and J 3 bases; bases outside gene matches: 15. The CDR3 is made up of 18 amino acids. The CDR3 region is CASGSFDPDGTGKETQYF. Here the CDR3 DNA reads TGTGCTAGTGGTTCGTTTGACCCAGACGGGACAGGGAAAGAGACCCAGTACTTC.

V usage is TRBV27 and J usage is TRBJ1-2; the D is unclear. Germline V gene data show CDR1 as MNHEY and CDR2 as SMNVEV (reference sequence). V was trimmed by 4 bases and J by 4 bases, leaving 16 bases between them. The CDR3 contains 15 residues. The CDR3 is CASSSYTPDGYGYTF. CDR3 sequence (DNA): TGTGCCAGCAGTTCCTACACCCCGGACGGCTATGGCTACACCTTC.

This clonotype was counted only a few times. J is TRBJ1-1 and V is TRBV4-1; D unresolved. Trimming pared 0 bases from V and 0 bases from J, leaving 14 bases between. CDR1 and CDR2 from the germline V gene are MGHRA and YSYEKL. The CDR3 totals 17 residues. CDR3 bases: TGCGCCAGCAGCCAAGATATCCCCCCGGCCATGAACACTGAAGCTTTCTTT. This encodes CASSQDIPPAMNTEAFF.

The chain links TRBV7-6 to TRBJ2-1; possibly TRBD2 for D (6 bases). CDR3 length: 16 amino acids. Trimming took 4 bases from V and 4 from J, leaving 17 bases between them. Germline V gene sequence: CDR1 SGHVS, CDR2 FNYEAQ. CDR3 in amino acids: CASSSVAATPYNEQFF. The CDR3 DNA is TGTGCCAGCAGCTCGGTAGCGGCAACACCTTACAATGAGCAGTTCTTC.

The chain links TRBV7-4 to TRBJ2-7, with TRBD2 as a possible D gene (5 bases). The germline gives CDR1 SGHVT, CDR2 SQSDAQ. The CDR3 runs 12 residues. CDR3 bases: TGTGTCGTGGGCGGGTTCACCTACGAGCAGTACGTC. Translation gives CVVGGFTYEQYV.

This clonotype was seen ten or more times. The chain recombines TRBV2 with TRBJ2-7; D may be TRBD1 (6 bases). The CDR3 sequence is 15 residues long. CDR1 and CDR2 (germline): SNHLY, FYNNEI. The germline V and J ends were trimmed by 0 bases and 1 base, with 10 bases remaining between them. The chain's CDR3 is CASSEAPGASYEQYF. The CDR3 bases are TGTGCCAGCAGTGAAGCGCCAGGGGCTTCCTACGAGCAGTACTTC. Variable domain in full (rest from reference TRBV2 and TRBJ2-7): EPEVTQTPSHQVTQMGQEVILRCVPISNHLYFYWYRQILGQKVEFLVSFYNNEISEKSEIFDDQFSVERPDGSNFTLKIRSTKLEDSAMYFCASSEAPGASYEQYFGPGTRLTVT.

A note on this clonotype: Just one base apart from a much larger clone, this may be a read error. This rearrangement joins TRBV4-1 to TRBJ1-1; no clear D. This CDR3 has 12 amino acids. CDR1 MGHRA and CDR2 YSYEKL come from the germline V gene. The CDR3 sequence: CANSQVDTEAFF. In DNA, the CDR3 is TGCGCCAACAGCCAAGTCGACACTGAAGCTTTCTTT.

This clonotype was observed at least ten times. The CDR3 sequence is CASSLLTGELFF. As DNA, the CDR3 is TGTGCCAGCAGCTTACTCACCGGGGAGCTGTTTTTT. This rearrangement joins TRBV7-3 to TRBJ2-2; no reliable D call. Germline values: CDR1 SGHTA, CDR2 FQGTGA. The germline V and J ends were trimmed by 2 bases and 4 bases, with 2 bases remaining between them. The CDR3 spans 12 residues.

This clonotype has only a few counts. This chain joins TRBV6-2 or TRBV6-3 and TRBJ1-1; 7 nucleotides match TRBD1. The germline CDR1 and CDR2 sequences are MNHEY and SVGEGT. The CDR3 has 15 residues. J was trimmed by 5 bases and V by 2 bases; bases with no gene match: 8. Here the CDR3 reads CASSYPLRGRTEAFF. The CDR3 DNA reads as TGTGCCAGCAGTTACCCTCTAAGGGGGCGAACTGAAGCTTTCTTT.

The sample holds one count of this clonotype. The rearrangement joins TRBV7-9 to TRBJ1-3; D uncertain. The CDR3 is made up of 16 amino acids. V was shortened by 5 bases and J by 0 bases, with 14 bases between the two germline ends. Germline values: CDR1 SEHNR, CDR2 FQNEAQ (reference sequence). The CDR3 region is CASSLNFGSSGNTIYF. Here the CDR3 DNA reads TGTGCCAGCAGCCTTAATTTCGGAAGCTCTGGAAACACCATATATTTT. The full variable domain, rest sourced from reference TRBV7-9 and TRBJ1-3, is DTGVSQNPRHKITKRGQNVTFRCDPISEHNRLYWYRQTLGQGPEFLTYFQNEAQLEKSRLLSDRFSAERPKGSFSTLEIQRTEQGDSAMYLCASSLNFGSSGNTIYFGEGSWLTVV.

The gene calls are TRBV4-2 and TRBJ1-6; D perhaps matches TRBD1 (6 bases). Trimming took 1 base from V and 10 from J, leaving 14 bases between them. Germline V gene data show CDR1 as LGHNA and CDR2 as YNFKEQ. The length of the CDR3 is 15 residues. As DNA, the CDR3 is TGTGCCAGCAGCCAAGCTCGGGGGGCGGACTCACCCCTCCACTTT. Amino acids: CASSQARGADSPLHF.

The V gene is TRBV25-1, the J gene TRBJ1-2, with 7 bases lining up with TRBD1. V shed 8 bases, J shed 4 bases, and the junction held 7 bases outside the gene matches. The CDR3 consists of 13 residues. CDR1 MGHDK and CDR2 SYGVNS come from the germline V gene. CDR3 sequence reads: CASWETGSYGYTF. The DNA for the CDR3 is TGTGCCAGCTGGGAGACAGGGAGCTATGGCTACACCTTC.

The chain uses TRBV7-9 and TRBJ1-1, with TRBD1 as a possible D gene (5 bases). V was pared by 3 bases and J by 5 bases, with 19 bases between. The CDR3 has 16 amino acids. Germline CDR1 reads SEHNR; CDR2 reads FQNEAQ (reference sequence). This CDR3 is CASSFPLGRAKTEAFF. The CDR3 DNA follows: TGTGCCAGCAGCTTCCCCCTAGGCAGGGCGAAAACTGAAGCTTTCTTT.

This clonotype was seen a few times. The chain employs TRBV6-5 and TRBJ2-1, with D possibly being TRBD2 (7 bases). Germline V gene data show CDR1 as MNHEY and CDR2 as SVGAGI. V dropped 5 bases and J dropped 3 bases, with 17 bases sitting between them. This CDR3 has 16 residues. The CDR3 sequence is CASSPGAGAYYNEQFF. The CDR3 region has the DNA TGTGCCAGCAGTCCTGGCGCGGGGGCCTACTACAATGAGCAGTTCTTC.

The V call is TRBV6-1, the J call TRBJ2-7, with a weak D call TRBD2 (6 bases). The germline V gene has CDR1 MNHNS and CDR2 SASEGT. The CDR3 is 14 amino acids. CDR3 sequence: CANSESGSSYEQYV. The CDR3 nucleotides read TGTGCCAACAGTGAGTCCGGGAGCTCCTACGAGCAGTACGTC.